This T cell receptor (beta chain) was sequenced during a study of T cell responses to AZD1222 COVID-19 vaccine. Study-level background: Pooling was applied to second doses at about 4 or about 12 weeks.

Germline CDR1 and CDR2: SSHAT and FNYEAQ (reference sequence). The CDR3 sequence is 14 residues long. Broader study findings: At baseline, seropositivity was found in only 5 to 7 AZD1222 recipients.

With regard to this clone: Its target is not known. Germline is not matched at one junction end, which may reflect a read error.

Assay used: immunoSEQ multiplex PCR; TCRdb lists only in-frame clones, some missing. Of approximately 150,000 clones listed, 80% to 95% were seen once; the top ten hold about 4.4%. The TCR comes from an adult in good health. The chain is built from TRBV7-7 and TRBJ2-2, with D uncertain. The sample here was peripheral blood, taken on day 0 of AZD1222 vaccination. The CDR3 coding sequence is TGTGCTAGCAGCTTGCACTTCGACACCGGGGAGCTGTTTTTT. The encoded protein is CASSLHFDTGELFF.